This TCR beta chain came from a study of blood T cell repertoires in COVID-19. The wider study: The origin of the acute and convalescent COVID-19 samples was the United States, Italy and Spain. PBMCs, B-cell-depleted T cells, or T cells were the source of the cDNA or gDNA that made up the material.

Per the original methods: The assay estimated nucleated cells by amplifying reference gene primers. The method was immunoSEQ multiplex PCR; TCRdb's version includes in-frame clones alone and lacks a portion of them. The D gene and trimming were derived from the DNA, and the V and J assignments and clone size from that table. The data contain 30,000 to 45,000 clones, more than 60% of them seen just once; the ten biggest clones take up less than 2.5%. The CDR3 is 16 residues long. The ends lost 2 bases at V and 1 base at J; junction bases unmatched: 7. Germline lookup yields CDR1 MNHEY and CDR2 SVGEGT.

The chain employs TRBV6-2 or TRBV6-3 and TRBJ1-1; 7 bases map to TRBD1. Source material: peripheral blood. This sequence originates from a man between 60 and 70 years old with active COVID-19. The CDR3 nucleotides read TGTGCCAGCAGTTACGCTCTCTGGGACAGGAACACTGAAGCTTTCTTT. Protein: CASSYALWDRNTEAFF.